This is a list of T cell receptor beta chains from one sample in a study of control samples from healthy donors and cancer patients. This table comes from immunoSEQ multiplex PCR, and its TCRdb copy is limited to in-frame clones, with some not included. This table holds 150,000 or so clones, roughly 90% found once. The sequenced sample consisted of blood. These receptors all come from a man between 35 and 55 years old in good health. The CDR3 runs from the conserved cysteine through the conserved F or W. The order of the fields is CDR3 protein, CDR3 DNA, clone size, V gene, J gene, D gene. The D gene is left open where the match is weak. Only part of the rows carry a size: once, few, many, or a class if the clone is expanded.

CDR3: CASSRETNGSSLHF
DNA: TGTGCCAGCAGCCGCGAAACGAACGGTTCCTCCCTCCACTTT
size: -
V: TRBV2
J: TRBJ1-6
D: -

CDR3: CASSVIAGTTDTQYF
DNA: TGTGCCAGCAGCGTAATAGCGGGGACGACAGATACGCAGTATTTT
size: -
V: TRBV9
J: TRBJ2-3
D: TRBD2

CDR3: CASSTGQNYNSPLHF
DNA: TGTGCCAGCAGCACGGGACAGAACTATAATTCACCCCTCCACTTT
size: few
V: TRBV5-6
J: TRBJ1-6
D: TRBD1

CDR3: CASSGQETQYF
DNA: TGTGCCAGCAGTGGCCAAGAGACCCAGTACTTC
size: -
V: TRBV2
J: TRBJ2-5
D: -

CDR3: CASSEVKGEAFF
DNA: TGCGCCAGCAGTGAGGTTAAAGGTGAAGCTTTCTTT
size: -
V: TRBV10-2
J: TRBJ1-1
D: -

CDR3: CAISHDRDYGYTF
DNA: TGTGCCATCAGTCATGACCGCGACTATGGCTACACCTTC
size: once
V: TRBV10-3
J: TRBJ1-2
D: -

CDR3: CASSSAYNEQFF
DNA: TGTGCCAGCAGCTCAGCTTACAATGAGCAGTTCTTC
size: few
V: TRBV7-2
J: TRBJ2-1
D: -

CDR3: CASSRDRGEYSPLHF
DNA: TGCGCCAGCAGCCGGGACAGGGGTGAATATTCACCCCTCCACTTT
size: -
V: TRBV5-1
J: TRBJ1-6
D: TRBD1

CDR3: CATRLAGSYNEQFF
DNA: TGTGCCACCCGACTAGCGGGCTCCTACAATGAGCAGTTCTTC
size: -
V: TRBV27
J: TRBJ2-1
D: TRBD2

CDR3: CASSTGHGSSYEQYF
DNA: TGTGCCAGCAGCACCGGGCACGGAAGCTCCTACGAGCAGTACTTC
size: -
V: TRBV6-5
J: TRBJ2-7
D: -

CDR3: CASSGSNLPTGSKEKLFF
DNA: TGTGCCAGCAGTGGATCTAATCTACCGACAGGGTCGAAAGAAAAACTGTTTTTT
size: -
V: TRBV6-6
J: TRBJ1-4
D: TRBD1

CDR3: CASSYAHRQETQYF
DNA: TGTGCCAGCAGTTACGCACACCGCCAAGAGACCCAGTACTTC
size: once
V: TRBV6-5
J: TRBJ2-5
D: -

CDR3: CAIRTSVPPTGELFF
DNA: TGTGCCATCAGAACTAGCGTCCCACCGACCGGGGAGCTGTTTTTT
size: -
V: TRBV10-3
J: TRBJ2-2
D: TRBD2

CDR3: CASSPRRDADTQYF
DNA: TGTGCCAGCAGCCCAAGGAGGGACGCGGATACGCAGTATTTT
size: -
V: TRBV7-3
J: TRBJ2-3
D: -

CDR3: CASSLGLADYNEQFF
DNA: TGCGCCAGCAGCTTGGGACTAGCGGACTACAATGAGCAGTTCTTC
size: -
V: TRBV5-1
J: TRBJ2-1
D: TRBD2

CDR3: CASRGWGANVLTF
DNA: TGTGCCAGCAGAGGGTGGGGGGCCAACGTCCTGACTTTC
size: -
V: TRBV27
J: TRBJ2-6
D: -

CDR3: CASSFGGYGYTF
DNA: TGTGCCAGCAGTTTTGGCGGCTATGGCTACACCTTC
size: -
V: TRBV12-3/TRBV12-4
J: TRBJ1-2
D: -

CDR3: CASSPRGPQHF
DNA: TGTGCCAGCAGCCCACGTGGGCCCCAGCATTTT
size: -
V: TRBV28
J: TRBJ1-5
D: -

CDR3: CASSLTLLAGGNTEAFF
DNA: TGTGCCAGCAGCTTAACCCTCTTAGCAGGGGGTAACACTGAAGCTTTCTTT
size: -
V: TRBV7-3
J: TRBJ1-1
D: TRBD1

CDR3: CASSLAAGQETQYF
DNA: TGTGCCAGCAGCTTAGCGGCGGGCCAAGAGACCCAGTACTTC
size: few
V: TRBV7-2
J: TRBJ2-5
D: -

CDR3: CASSIDRDYGYTF
DNA: TGTGCCAGTAGTATAGACAGGGACTATGGCTACACCTTC
size: -
V: TRBV19
J: TRBJ1-2
D: -

CDR3: CASSKRHTATLTHTDTQYF
DNA: TGTGCCAGCAGCAAAAGGCACACAGCAACTCTAACCCACACAGATACGCAGTATTTT
size: -
V: TRBV21-1
J: TRBJ2-3
D: -

CDR3: CASSQGRSSGANVLTF
DNA: TGTGCCAGCAGCCAAGGACGCTCCTCTGGGGCCAACGTCCTGACTTTC
size: -
V: TRBV5-6
J: TRBJ2-6
D: -

CDR3: CASRGVRFNEQFF
DNA: TGTGCCTCGCGGGGGGTTCGATTCAATGAGCAGTTCTTC
size: -
V: TRBV6-5
J: TRBJ2-1
D: TRBD2